The rows below give T cell receptor beta chains drawn from one sample of a study of blood T cell repertoires in COVID-19. Clones were sequenced by immunoSEQ multiplex PCR, and TCRdb holds only the in-frame ones, with some missing. Here the sample spans 350,000 to 400,000 clones, 87% being singletons. The specimen was PBMCs or T cells enriched from blood (not recorded which). The receptors stem from a woman between 25 and 40 years old who had recovered from COVID-19. Both conserved end residues are part of each CDR3. The D gene is left open where the match is weak. Clone size, where shown, is once, few, many, or a class for clones that have expanded.

>TRBV5-4|NA|16|TRBJ2-4|TRBD1
TGTGCCAGCAGCAGGGGGGGGACAGGGGGCGGAAACATTCAGTACTTC
CASSRGGTGGGNIQYF
>TRBV5-1|NA|14|TRBJ2-3|TRBD1
TGCGCCAGCAGCATGACAGGGGATTCAGATACGCAGTATTTT
CASSMTGDSDTQYF
>TRBV6-5|few|15|TRBJ1-4|TRBD1
TGTGCCAGCAGTTACTCCGGGACAGGGGGAGAAAAACTGTTTTTT
CASSYSGTGGEKLFF
>TRBV24-1|once|15|TRBJ2-7|TRBD1
TGTGCCACCACCGAGCAGGGGGAGAGTCATCGCGAGCAGTACTTC
CATTEQGESHREQYF
>TRBV28|NA|15|TRBJ1-2|NA
TGTGCCAGCAGTTTGGGCTGGGTATCTAACTATGGCTACACCTTC
CASSLGWVSNYGYTF
>TRBV5-1|NA|16|TRBJ1-4|NA
TGCGCCAGCAGCTTGGACAGCTCTGCAACTAATGAAAAACTGTTTTTT
CASSLDSSATNEKLFF
>TRBV5-8|NA|16|TRBJ1-5|TRBD1
TGTGCCAGCAGCTTGGTTGCAGGGGGCGTCCGTCAGCCCCAGCATTTT
CASSLVAGGVRQPQHF
>TRBV11-2|NA|16|TRBJ1-2|TRBD1
TGTGCCAGCAGCCGTCCCGGGACAGGGGGCAACTATGGCTACACCTTC
CASSRPGTGGNYGYTF
>TRBV9|once|15|TRBJ2-1|TRBD2
TGTGCCAGCACCGCTACTAGCGGGGCCTACAATGAGCAGTTCTTC
CASTATSGAYNEQFF
>TRBV3-1/TRBV3-2|NA|16|TRBJ2-5|NA
TGTGCCAGCACCCAAGGGGGGGGGCGGATTTGGGAGACCCAGTACTTC
CASTQGGGRIWETQYF
>TRBV4-1|NA|16|TRBJ2-7|TRBD2
TGCGCCAGCAGCCTAAGGTGGGCTAGCGGGAGCTACGAGCAGTACTTC
CASSLRWASGSYEQYF
>TRBV5-1|NA|19|TRBJ2-7|TRBD2
TGCGCCAGCAGCTTGGGGGTAGCGGGAGCATACCCACGGGGGCACGAGCAGTACTTC
CASSLGVAGAYPRGHEQYF
>TRBV13|NA|14|TRBJ2-7|TRBD2
TGTGCCAGCAGCTTCTGGACTAGCGCCTACGAGCAGTACTTC
CASSFWTSAYEQYF
>TRBV7-9|NA|13|TRBJ2-5|NA
TGTGCCAGCAGCGCCAGGGGCCAAGAGACCCAGTACTTC
CASSARGQETQYF
>TRBV5-1|NA|13|TRBJ2-7|NA
TGCGCCAGCAGCTTGGGCAGGGTCTACGAGCAGTACTTC
CASSLGRVYEQYF
>TRBV2|NA|15|TRBJ1-4|NA
TGTGCCAGCAGTGATGGGGCAGGTTTTAATGAAAAACTGTTTTTT
CASSDGAGFNEKLFF
>TRBV19|NA|14|TRBJ2-1|TRBD2
TGTGCCAGTGGACTAGCGGGAGCCTACAATGAGCAGTTCTTC
CASGLAGAYNEQFF
>TRBV7-9|NA|17|TRBJ2-2|NA
TGTGCCAGCAGCAAAGGGGGGGACAGGCGTTCCACCGGGGAGCTGTTTTTT
CASSKGGDRRSTGELFF
>TRBV10-3|NA|14|TRBJ1-1|NA
TGTGCCATCAGTGAGTCGAACGGGGGAACTGAAGCTTTCTTT
CAISESNGGTEAFF
>TRBV27|once|14|TRBJ1-1|NA
TGTGCCAGCAGGCCTTTGGGGGGGAACACTGAAGCTTTCTTT
CASRPLGGNTEAFF
>TRBV9|NA|16|TRBJ2-6|NA
TGTGCCAGCAGCGCTCGACACGGATCTGGGGCCAACGTCCTGACTTTC
CASSARHGSGANVLTF
>TRBV11-2|NA|16|TRBJ2-7|TRBD1
TGTGCCAGCAGCTCCTCCCCTTATCGGGACAGCTACGAGCAGTACTTC
CASSSSPYRDSYEQYF
>TRBV5-5|NA|15|TRBJ1-3|TRBD1
TGTGCCAGCAGCCGGACAGGACCGACTGGAAACACCATATATTTT
CASSRTGPTGNTIYF
>TRBV5-1|NA|15|TRBJ2-2|TRBD2
TGCGCCAGCAGCCTTAGGACTAGCGGGGACGGGGAGCTGTTTTTT
CASSLRTSGDGELFF
>TRBV7-8|NA|14|TRBJ1-4|NA
TGTGCCAGCAGCTTCGGACACCGTAATGAAAAACTGTTTTTT
CASSFGHRNEKLFF
>TRBV6-5|NA|12|TRBJ1-1|NA
TGTGCCAGCAGGACACAGGGAGATGAAGCTTTCTTT
CASRTQGDEAFF
>TRBV21-1|NA|11|TRBJ2-1|NA
TGTGCCAGCGGACTGGGGAATGAGCAGTTCTTC
CASGLGNEQFF
>TRBV3-1/TRBV3-2|NA|16|TRBJ1-1|NA
TGTGCCAGCAGCCAAGACCCTGGCAGGTCGGGGACTGAAGCTTTCTTT
CASSQDPGRSGTEAFF
>TRBV6-5|NA|16|TRBJ2-2|NA
TGTGCCAGCAGTTACTCGATGGGGCAGCACACCGGGGAGCTGTTTTTT
CASSYSMGQHTGELFF
>TRBV28|NA|15|TRBJ1-2|TRBD1
TGTGCCAGCAGTTCTTCAAGGACAGGGAAGGGTGGCTACACCTTC
CASSSSRTGKGGYTF
>TRBV28|NA|14|TRBJ2-7|TRBD1
TGTGCCAGCAGTTTTGGGGACAGAGCCCACGAGCAGTACTTC
CASSFGDRAHEQYF
>TRBV10-3|NA|15|TRBJ2-5|TRBD1
TGTGCCATCAGTGAGACAGGGGGTGGCAGAGAGACCCAGTACTTC
CAISETGGGRETQYF
>TRBV3-1/TRBV3-2|NA|14|TRBJ2-3|TRBD1
TGTGCCAGCCAGACAGGGATCGACACAGATACGCAGTATTTT
CASQTGIDTDTQYF
>TRBV2|NA|15|TRBJ2-7|TRBD2
TGTGCCAGCAGTAATAGCGGGGAAAGCTCCTACGAGCAGTACTTC
CASSNSGESSYEQYF
>TRBV18|NA|14|TRBJ1-5|TRBD1
TGTGCCAGCTCACCAACGGACAGGGATCAGCCCCAGCATTTT
CASSPTDRDQPQHF